This TCR beta chain was sequenced for a study of cytomegalovirus exposure and HLA in healthy donors. Findings and limits, study-wide: 150 or so TCR beta chains were listed as cytomegalovirus-associated.

A multiplex PCR was run with 60 Vbeta primers and 13 Jbeta primers. Assay: immunoSEQ multiplex PCR; the TCRdb copy retains only in-frame clones and omits some. The repertoire includes roughly 140,000 clones, over 75% of them detected once, and 0.5% to 0.85% sits in the top ten. V shed 1 base, J shed 4 bases, and the junction held 4 bases outside the gene matches. The CDR3 length is 15 residues. Germline V gene data show CDR1 as LNHNV and CDR2 as YYDKDF (reference sequence). Only a few counts were recorded for this clone. The antigen is undetermined. Specimen: PBMCs. The genes are TRBV15 and TRBJ1-2; 9 bases match TRBD1. This TCR was recovered from a male donor in good health and CMV-seronegative. The CDR3 nucleotides read TGTGCCACCAGCAGAGTGGGACAGGGTATCTATGGCTACACCTTC. This codes for CATSRVGQGIYGYTF.